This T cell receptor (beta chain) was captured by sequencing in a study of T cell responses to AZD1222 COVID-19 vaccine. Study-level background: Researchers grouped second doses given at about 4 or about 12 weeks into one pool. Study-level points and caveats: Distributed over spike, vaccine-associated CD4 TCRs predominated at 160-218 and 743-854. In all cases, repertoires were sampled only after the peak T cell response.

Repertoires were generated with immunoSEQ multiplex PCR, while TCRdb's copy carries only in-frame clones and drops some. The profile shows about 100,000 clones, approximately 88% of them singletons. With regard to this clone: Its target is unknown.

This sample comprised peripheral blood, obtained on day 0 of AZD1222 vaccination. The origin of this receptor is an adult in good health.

CDR3 DNA: TGTGCCAGCAGTTTACTGCGACCCTACGAGCAGTACTTC. Encoded protein: CASSLLRPYEQYF. This sequence joins TRBV28 and TRBJ2-7; no clear D gene. V was clipped by 2 bases and J by 2 bases, with 7 bases between them. This CDR3 has 13 residues. Germline CDR1 MDHEN, CDR2 SYDVKM. Full variable domain (rest looked up from reference TRBV28 and TRBJ2-7): DVKVTQSSRYLVKRTGEKVFLECVQDMDHENMFWYRQDPGLGLRLIYFSYDVKMKEKGDIPEGYSVSREKKERFSLILESASTNQTSMYLCASSLLRPYEQYFGPGTRLTVT.